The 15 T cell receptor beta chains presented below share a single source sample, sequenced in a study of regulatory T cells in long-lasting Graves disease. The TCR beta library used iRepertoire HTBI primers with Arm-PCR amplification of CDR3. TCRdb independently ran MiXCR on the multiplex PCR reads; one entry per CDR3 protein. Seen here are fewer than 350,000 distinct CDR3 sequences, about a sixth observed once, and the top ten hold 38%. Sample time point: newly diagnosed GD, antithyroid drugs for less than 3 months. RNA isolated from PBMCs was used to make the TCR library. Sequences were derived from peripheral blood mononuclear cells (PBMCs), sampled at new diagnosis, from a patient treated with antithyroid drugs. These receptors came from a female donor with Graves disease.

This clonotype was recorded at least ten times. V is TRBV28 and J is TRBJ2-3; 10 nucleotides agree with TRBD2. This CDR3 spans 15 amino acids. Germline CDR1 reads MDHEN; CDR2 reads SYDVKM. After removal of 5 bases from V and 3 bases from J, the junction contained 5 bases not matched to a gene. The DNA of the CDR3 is TGTGCCAGCAGTCTAGCGGGAGTCTTGACAGATACGCAGTATTTT. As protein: CASSLAGVLTDTQYF.

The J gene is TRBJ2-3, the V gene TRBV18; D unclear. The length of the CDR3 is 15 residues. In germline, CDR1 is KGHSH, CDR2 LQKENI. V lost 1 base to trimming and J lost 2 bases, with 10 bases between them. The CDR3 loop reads CASSPLGFNTDTQYF. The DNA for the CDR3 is TGTGCCAGCTCACCACTAGGGTTCAACACAGATACGCAGTATTTT.

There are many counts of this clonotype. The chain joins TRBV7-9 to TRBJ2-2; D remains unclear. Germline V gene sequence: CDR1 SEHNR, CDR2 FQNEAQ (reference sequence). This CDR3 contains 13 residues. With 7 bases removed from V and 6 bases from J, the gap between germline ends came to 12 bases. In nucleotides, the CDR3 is TGTGCCAGCAACGCCTTGGTGGCCGGGGAGCTGTTTTTT. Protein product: CASNALVAGELFF.

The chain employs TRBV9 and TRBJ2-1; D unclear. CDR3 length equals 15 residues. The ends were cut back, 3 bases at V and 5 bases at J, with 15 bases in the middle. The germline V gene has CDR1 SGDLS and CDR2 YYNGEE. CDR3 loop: CASSANRVLDNEQFF. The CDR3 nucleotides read TGTGCCAGCAGCGCGAACCGGGTCCTTGACAATGAGCAGTTCTTC.

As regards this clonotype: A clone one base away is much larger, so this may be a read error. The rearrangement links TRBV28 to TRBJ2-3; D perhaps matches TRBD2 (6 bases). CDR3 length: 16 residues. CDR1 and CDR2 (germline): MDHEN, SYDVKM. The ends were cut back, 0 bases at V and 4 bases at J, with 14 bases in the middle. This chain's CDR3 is CASSLWGRETADTQYF. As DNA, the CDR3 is TGTGCCAGCAGTTTATGGGGGCGGGAAACTGCAGATACGCAGTATTTT.

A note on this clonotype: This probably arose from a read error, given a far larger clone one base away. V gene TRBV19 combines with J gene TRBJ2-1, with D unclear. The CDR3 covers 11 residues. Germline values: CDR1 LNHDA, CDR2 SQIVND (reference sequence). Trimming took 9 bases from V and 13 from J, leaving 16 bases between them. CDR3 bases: TGTGCCAGCAACGCCCAAGAGACCCAGTTCTTC. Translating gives CASNAQETQFF. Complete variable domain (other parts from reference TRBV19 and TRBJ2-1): DGGITQSPKYLFRKEGQNVTLSCEQNLNHDAMYWYRQDPGQGLRLIYYSQIVNDFQKGDIAEGYSVSREKKESFPLTVTSAQKNPTAFYLCASNAQETQFFGPGTRLTVL.

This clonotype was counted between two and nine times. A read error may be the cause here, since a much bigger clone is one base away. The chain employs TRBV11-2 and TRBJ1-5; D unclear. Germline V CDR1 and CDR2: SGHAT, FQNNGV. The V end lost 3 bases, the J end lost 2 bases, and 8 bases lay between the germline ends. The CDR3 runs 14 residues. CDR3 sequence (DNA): TGTGCCAGCAGCTTGCTTTATGGCAATCAGCCCCAGCATTTT. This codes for CASSLLYGNQPQHF.

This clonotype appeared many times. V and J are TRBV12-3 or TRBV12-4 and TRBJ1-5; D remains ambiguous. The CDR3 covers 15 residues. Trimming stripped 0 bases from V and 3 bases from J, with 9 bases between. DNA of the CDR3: TGTGCCAGCAGTTTAGCCCCCGGCCTCAATCAGCCCCAGCATTTT. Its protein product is CASSLAPGLNQPQHF.

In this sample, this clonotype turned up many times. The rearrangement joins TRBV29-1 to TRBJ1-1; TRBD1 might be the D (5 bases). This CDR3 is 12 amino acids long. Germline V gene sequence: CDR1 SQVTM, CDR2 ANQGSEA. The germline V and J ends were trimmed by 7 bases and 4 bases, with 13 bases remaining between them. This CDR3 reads CSASLGVTEAFF. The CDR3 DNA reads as TGCAGCGCCTCATTGGGGGTCACTGAAGCTTTCTTT.

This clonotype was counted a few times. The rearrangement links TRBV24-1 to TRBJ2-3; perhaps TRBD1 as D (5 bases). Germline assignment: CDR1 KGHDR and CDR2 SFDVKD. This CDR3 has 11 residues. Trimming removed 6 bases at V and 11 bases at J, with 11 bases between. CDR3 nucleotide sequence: TGTGCCACCAGTAGCGCAGGGTGGCAGTATTTT. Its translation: CATSSAGWQYF.

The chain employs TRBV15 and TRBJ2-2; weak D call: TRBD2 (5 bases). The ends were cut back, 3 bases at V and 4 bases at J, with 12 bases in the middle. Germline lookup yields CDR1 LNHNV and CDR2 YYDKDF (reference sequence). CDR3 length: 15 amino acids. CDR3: CATSSPSSATGELFF. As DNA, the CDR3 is TGTGCCACCAGCAGTCCGAGTAGCGCCACCGGGGAGCTGTTTTTT.

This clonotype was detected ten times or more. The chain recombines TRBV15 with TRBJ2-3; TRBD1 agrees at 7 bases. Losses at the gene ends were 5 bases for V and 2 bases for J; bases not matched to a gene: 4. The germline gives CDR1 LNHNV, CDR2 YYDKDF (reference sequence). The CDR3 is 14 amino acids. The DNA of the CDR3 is TGTGCCACCAGCCCACAGGGGATCACAGATACGCAGTATTTT. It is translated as CATSPQGITDTQYF.

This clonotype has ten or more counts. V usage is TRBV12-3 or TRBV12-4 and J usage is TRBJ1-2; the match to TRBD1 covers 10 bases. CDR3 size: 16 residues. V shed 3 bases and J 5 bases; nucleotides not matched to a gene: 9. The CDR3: CASSFTGTGVQYGYTF. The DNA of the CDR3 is TGTGCCAGCAGTTTTACCGGGACAGGGGTTCAGTATGGCTACACCTTC.

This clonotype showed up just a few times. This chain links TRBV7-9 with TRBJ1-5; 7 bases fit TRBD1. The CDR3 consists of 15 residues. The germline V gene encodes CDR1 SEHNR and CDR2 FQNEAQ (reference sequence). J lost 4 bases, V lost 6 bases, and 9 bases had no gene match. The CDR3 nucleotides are TGTGCCAGCAGGTCAGGGGCAGGGGGTAATCAGCCCCAGCATTTT. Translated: CASRSGAGGNQPQHF. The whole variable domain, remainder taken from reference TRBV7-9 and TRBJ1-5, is DTGVSQNPRHKITKRGQNVTFRCDPISEHNRLYWYRQTLGQGPEFLTYFQNEAQLEKSRLLSDRFSAERPKGSFSTLEIQRTEQGDSAMYLCASRSGAGGNQPQHFGDGTRLSIL.

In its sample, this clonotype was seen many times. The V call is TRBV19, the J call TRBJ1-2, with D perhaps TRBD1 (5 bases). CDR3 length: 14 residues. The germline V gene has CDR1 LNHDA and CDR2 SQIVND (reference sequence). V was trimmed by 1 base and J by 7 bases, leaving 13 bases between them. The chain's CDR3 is CASSIATGQGGYTF. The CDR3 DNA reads TGTGCCAGTAGTATAGCCACGGGGCAGGGTGGCTACACCTTC.